This TCR beta chain appears in the sequencing data of a study of T-cell memory formation after mild COVID-19. Study results and limitations: Cross-reactive memory appears to have joined, as suggested by some responding clones showing up in pre-infection memory.

This clonotype occurred a few times. The antigen is not known. A 5'RACE reaction primed in the constant segment made cDNA libraries of TCR alpha and TCR beta, and these carried sample barcodes and UMIs. Each CDR3 protein gets one entry after TCRdb re-called the 5' RACE reads with MiXCR. This repertoire shows around 200,000 distinct CDR3 sequences, 16% found once; its top ten account for approximately 2.1%. V dropped 5 bases and J dropped 2 bases, with 12 bases sitting between them. Germline V lookup: CDR1 LGHDT, CDR2 YNNKEL (reference sequence). The CDR3 is 15 residues long. This chain uses TRBV3-1 with TRBJ1-4, with D tentatively TRBD1 (5 bases). The receptor's source is an adult woman who had mild COVID-19 (a few samples of this study predate the infection). Cell type and time point are not known. The sample comprised PBMCs or a T cell subset sorted from them (not recorded which). This chain's CDR3 is CASSYHRGTNEKLFF. DNA for the CDR3: TGTGCCAGCAGCTACCATCGGGGGACTAATGAAAAACTGTTTTTT.